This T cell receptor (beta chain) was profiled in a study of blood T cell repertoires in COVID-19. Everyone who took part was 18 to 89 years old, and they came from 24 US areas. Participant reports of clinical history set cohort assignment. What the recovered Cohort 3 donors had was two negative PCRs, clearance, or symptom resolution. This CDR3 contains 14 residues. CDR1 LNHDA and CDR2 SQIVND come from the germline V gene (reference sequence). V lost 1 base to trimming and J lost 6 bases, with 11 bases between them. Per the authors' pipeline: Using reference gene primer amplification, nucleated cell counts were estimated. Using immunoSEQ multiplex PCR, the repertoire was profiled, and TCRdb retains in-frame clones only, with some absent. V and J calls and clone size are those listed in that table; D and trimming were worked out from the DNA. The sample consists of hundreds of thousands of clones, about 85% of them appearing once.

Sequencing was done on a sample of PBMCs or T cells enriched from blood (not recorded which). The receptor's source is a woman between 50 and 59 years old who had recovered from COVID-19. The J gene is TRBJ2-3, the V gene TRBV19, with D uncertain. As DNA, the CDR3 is TGTGCCAGTAGTATAGGACTCCCCTGGGATACGCAGTATTTT. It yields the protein CASSIGLPWDTQYF.